This T cell receptor beta chain was profiled in a study of OX40 agonist ivuxolimab in advanced cancers. Looking at the study overall: Prior anti-PD-1, anti-PD-L1 or anti-CTLA-4 therapy did not bar entry, and more than 35% had some. Partial responses were achieved by three patients, of whom one had hepatocellular carcinoma and two had cutaneous melanoma.

Assay used: immunoSEQ multiplex PCR; TCRdb lists only in-frame clones, some missing. Of under 100,000 clones listed, about nine tenths were seen once; the top ten hold around 0.53%. V lost 2 bases, J lost 3 bases, and 3 bases stayed unmatched. Looked up from germline, CDR1 is SGHNT and CDR2 is YYREEE (reference sequence). The CDR3 contains 14 residues. This TCR was recovered from an adult with an advanced solid tumor such as melanoma, head and neck, liver or kidney cancer. The rearrangement uses TRBV5-4 and TRBJ2-3, with TRBD1 matching 7 bases. Specimen: CD4+ or CD8+ T cells sorted from blood, collected in a trial of the OX40 agonist ivuxolimab. CDR3 coding DNA: TGTGCCAGCAGCTTACAGGGGCGGACAGATACGCAGTATTTT. Translation: CASSLQGRTDTQYF.